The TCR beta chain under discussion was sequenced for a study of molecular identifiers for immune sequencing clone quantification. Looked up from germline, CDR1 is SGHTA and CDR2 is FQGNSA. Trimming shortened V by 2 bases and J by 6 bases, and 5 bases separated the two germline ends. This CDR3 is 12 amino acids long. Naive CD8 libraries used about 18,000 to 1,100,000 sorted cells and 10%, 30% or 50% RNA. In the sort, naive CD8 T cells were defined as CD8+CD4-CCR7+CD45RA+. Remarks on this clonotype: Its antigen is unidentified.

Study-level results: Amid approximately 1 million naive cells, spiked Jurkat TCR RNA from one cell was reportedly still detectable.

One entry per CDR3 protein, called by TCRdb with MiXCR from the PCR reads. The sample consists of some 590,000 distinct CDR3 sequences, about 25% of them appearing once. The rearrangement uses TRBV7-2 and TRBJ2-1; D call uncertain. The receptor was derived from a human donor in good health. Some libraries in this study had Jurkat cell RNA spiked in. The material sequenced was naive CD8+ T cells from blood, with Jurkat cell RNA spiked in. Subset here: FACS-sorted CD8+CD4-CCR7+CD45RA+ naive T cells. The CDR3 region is CASSLLFNEQFF. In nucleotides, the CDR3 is TGTGCCAGCAGCTTACTGTTCAATGAGCAGTTCTTC.